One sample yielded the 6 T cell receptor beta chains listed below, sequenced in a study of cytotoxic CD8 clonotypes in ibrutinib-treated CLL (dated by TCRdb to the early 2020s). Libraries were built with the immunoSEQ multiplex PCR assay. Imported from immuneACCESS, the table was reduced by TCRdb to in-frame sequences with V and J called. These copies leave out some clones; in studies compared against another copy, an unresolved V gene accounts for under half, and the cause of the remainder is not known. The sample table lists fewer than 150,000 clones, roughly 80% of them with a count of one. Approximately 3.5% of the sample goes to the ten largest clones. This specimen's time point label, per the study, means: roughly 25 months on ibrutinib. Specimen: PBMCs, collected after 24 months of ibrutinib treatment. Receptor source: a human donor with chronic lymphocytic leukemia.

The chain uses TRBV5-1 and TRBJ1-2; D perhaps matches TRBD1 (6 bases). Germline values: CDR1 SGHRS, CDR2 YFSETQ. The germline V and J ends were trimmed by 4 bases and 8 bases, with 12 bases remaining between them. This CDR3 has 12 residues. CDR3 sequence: CASSITGRGYTF. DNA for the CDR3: TGCGCCAGCAGCATCACAGGGCGCGGCTACACCTTC.

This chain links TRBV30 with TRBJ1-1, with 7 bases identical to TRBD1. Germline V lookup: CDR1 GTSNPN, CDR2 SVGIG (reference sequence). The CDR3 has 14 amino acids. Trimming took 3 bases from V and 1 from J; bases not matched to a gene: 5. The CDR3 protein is CAWSAGTENTEAFF. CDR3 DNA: TGTGCCTGGAGCGCCGGGACAGAGAACACTGAAGCTTTCTTT. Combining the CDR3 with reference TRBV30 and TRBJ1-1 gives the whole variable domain SQTIHQWPATLVQPVGSPLSLECTVEGTSNPNLYWYRQAAGRGLQLLFYSVGIGQISSEVPQNLSASRPQDRQFILSSKKLLLSDSGFYLCAWSAGTENTEAFFGQGTRLTVV.

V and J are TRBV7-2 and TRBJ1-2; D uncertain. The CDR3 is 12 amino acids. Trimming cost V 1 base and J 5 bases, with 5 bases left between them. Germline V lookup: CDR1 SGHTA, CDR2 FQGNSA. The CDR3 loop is CASSLGPYGYTF. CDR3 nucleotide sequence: TGTGCCAGCAGCTTAGGTCCGTATGGCTACACCTTC.

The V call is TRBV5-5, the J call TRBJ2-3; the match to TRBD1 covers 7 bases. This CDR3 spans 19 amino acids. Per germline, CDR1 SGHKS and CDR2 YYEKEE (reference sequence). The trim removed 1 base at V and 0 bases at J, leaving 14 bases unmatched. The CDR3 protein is CASSLQGVRASYSTDTQYF. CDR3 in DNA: TGTGCCAGCAGCTTGCAGGGGGTTCGGGCCTCATATAGCACAGATACGCAGTATTTT.

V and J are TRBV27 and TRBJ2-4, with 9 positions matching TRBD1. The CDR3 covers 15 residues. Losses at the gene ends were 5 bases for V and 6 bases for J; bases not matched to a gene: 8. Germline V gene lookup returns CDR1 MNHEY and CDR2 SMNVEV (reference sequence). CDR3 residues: CASSREQGALNIQYF. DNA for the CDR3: TGTGCCAGCAGTCGCGAACAGGGGGCTTTAAACATTCAGTACTTC.

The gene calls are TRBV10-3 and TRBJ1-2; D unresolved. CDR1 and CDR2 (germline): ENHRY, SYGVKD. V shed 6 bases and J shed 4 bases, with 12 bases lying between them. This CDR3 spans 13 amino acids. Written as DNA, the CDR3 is TGTGCCATCAGCCGCGAGGCGGGCTATGGCTACACCTTC. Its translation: CAISREAGYGYTF.